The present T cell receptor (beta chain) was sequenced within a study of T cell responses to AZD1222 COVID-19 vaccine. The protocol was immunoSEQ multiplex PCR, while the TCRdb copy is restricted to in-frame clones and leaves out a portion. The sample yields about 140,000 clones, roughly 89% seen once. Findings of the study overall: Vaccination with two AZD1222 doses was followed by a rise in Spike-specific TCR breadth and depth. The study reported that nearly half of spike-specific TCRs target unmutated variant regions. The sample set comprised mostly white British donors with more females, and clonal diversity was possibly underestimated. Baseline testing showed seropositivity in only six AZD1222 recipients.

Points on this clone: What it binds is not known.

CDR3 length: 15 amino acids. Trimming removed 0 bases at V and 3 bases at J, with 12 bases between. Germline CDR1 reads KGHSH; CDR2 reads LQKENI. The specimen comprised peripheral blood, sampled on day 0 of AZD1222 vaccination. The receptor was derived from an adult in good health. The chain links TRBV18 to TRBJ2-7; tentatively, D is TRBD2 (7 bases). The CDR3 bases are TGTGCCAGCTCACCACCAACGGGGGGCTACTACGAGCAGTACTTC. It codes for CASSPPTGGYYEQYF.